The entry that follows covers one TCR beta chain sequence. This specimen belongs to a study of blood T cell repertoires in COVID-19. Study information: T cells, B-cell-depleted T cells, or PBMCs supplied cDNA or gDNA.

In the source study's methods: Reference gene primer amplification in the assay estimated nucleated cell counts. Assay used: immunoSEQ multiplex PCR; TCRdb lists only in-frame clones, some missing. D and trimming come from the DNA, and the V and J calls and clone size come from that table. The data hold some 40,000 clones, with approximately 88% observed a single time. The germline V gene has CDR1 MNHNS and CDR2 SASEGT. The CDR3 totals 19 residues. Between the trimmed V and J ends, which lost 4 bases and 4 bases, there was a span of 29 bases. V and J are TRBV6-1 and TRBJ2-7; TRBD1 might be the D (8 bases). This receptor was identified in a man aged 45-60 years with active or convalescent COVID-19. Sequencing used peripheral blood. This CDR3 is CASSGGGVRGLIGPYEQYF. In nucleotides, the CDR3 is TGTGCCAGCAGTGGGGGAGGGGTCAGGGGGCTCATTGGACCATACGAGCAGTACTTC.